This T cell receptor beta chain appears in the sequencing data of a study of beta chain features in type 1 diabetes. For the study at large: Patients did not differ from healthy donors in age, gender or cell yield. Study-wide findings and caveats: The study left unresolved whether HLA type influences TCRB rearrangement. In all four CD4+ subsets, TCRB CDR3 length was significantly, moderately reduced in type 1 diabetes.

The authors obtained over 98% purity in all sorted populations. A word on this clone: Antigen unknown.

TCRB transcripts that were expressed got sequenced, as all of the isolated RNA had been reverse transcribed. Method: immunoSEQ multiplex PCR; TCRdb's copy keeps in-frame clones and lacks some. The sample records 100,000 to 150,000 clones, about 18% being singletons. This TCR derives from a man younger than 30 with type 1 diabetes. The sequencing input was central memory CD4+ T cells from blood.

CDR3 sequence reads: CASSPGQNTEAFF. CDR3 bases: TGTGCCAGCAGCCCGGGACAGAACACTGAAGCTTTCTTT. V usage is TRBV11-2 and J usage is TRBJ1-1; the D gene is possibly TRBD1 (6 bases). This CDR3 has 13 residues. Germline V gene data show CDR1 as SGHAT and CDR2 as FQNNGV. Trimming stripped 5 bases from V and 1 base from J, with 8 bases between.